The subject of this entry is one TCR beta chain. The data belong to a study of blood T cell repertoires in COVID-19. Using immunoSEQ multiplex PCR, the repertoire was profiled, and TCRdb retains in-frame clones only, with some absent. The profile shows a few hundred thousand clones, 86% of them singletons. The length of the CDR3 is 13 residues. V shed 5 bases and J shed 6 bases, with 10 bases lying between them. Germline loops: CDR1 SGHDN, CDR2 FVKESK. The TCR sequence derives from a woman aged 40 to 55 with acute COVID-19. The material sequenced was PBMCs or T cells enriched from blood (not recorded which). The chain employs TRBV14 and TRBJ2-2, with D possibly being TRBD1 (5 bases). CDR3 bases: TGTGCCAGCAGCGTCCAGGGATCCGGGGAGCTGTTTTTT. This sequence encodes CASSVQGSGELFF.